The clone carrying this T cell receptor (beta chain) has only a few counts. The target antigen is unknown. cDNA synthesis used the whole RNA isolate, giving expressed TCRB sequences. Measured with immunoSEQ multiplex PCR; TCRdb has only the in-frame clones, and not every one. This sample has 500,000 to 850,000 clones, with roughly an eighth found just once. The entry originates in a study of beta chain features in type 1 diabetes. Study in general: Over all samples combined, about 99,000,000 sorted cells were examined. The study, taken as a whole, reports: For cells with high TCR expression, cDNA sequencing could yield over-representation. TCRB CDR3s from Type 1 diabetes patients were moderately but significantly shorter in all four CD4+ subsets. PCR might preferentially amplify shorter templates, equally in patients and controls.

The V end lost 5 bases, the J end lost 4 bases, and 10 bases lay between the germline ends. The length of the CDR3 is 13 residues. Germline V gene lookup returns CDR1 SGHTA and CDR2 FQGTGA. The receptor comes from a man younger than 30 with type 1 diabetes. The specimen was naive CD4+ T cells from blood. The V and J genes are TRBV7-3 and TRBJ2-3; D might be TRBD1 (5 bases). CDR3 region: CASSARQPDTQYF. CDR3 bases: TGTGCCAGCAGCGCCAGACAGCCAGATACGCAGTATTTT.